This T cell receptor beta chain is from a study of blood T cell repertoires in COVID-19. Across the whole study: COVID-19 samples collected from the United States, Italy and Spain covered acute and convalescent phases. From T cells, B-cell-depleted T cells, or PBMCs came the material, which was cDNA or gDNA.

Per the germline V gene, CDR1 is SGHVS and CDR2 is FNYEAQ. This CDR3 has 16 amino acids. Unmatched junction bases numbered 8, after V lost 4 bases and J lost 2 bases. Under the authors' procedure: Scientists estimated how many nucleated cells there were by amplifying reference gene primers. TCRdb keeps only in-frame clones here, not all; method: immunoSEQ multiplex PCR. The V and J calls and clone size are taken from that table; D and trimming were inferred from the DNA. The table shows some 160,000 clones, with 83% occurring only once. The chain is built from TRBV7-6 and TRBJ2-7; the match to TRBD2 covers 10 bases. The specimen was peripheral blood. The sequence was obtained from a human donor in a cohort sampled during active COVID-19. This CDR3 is CASSSGAGGGTYEQYF. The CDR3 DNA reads TGTGCCAGCAGCTCCGGAGCGGGAGGGGGGACCTACGAGCAGTACTTC.